This TCR beta chain was profiled in a study of T cell responses to AZD1222 COVID-19 vaccine. V was shortened by 6 bases and J by 5 bases, with 7 bases between the two germline ends. The CDR3 contains 12 residues. In germline, CDR1 is SGHNT, CDR2 YENEEA. Findings and caveats of the study: Spike regions recognized by vaccine-associated CD4 TCRs spanned the protein, led by 160-218 and 743-854. Two doses of AZD1222 preceded a rise in Spike-specific TCR breadth and depth. The study sampled repertoires only after the peak T cell response. Donors were chiefly white British, with a greater number of females, and clonal diversity was perhaps underestimated.

The protocol was immunoSEQ multiplex PCR, while the TCRdb copy is restricted to in-frame clones and leaves out a portion. The sample comprises over 90,000 clones, 88% of which are singletons, and roughly 12% rests with the top ten. This clone was found once. Its antigen is still unknown. Sequences were derived from peripheral blood, sampled 28 days after the second AZD1222 dose. The receptor was derived from an adult who received the AZD1222 COVID-19 vaccine. V usage is TRBV11-3 and J usage is TRBJ1-4; D is unclear. The CDR3 bases are TGTGCCAGCAGTGGTACCAATGAAAAACTGTTTTTT. This sequence encodes CASSGTNEKLFF.